This TCR beta chain appears in the sequencing data of a study of CD8+ T cells in alopecia areata (dated by TCRdb to the late 2010s). Regarding the study in general: Skin from C3H/HeJ donors with spontaneous alopecia (about 6-12 months old) was grafted onto female C3H/HeJ recipients aged about 6-11 weeks. The study used high-throughput TCRbeta sequencing to examine T cell clonal expansion in alopecia areata, in both the C3H/HeJ mouse model and human patients. In humans, TCRbeta sequencing was performed on scalp tissue and on sorted CD4+ and CD8+ peripheral blood T cells from healthy controls and from patients with patchy or totalis/universalis alopecia areata. Scalp clonality was compared among normal scalp (n=4), patchy alopecia areata scalp (n=8), and alopecia totalis/universalis scalp (n=8). The RNA source kit depended on sample type: the PAXgene miRNA kit for fixed scalp, the miRNeasy kit for PBMCs, and the RNeasy kit for mouse skin. TCRbeta CDR3 regions were amplified by immunoSEQ multiplex PCR using 35 Vbeta forward and 13 Jbeta reverse primers. Overall study results and their limits: Resident alphabeta T cells in normal human skin are also sequenced, complicating scalp TCR repertoire analysis, unlike mouse skin dominated by gammadelta T cells. Shared TCR sequences between patients were less evident than in mice, which may be partly attributable to HLA diversity in the patient population. Higher clonality and more expanded CD8+ clones were observed in lesional scalp than in normal scalp, particularly in alopecia totalis/universalis, a finding suggestive of antigenic drive.

The germline V gene sets CDR1 to NSHNY and CDR2 to SYGAGN. From the cysteine through the phenylalanine, the CDR3 covers 14 amino acids. Of the CDR3's DNA, 30 bases were read; they are in frame from base 1. Unmatched junction bases come to 2, with V trimmed by 1 base and J by 3 bases. A note on this clone: This clone's antigen is unknown. This receptor came from a mouse, so its gene names and germline sequences are mouse ones too. The read halts 4 residues ahead of the CDR3 end, with the missing end drawn from the germline J gene. This CDR3 is also generated by other DNA sequences in the sample.

Pooled mouse cutaneous lymph node cells were stained for CD4, CD8alpha, NKG2D, NKG2ACE and other markers, then sorted on a BD Influx. Library preparation used the immunoSEQ multiplex PCR assay. RNA was extracted from all samples and reverse transcribed into cDNA as template for TCR sequencing. SuperScript III was used for first-strand cDNA synthesis, primed with a 2:1 mix of oligo-dT and random hexamers. A synthetic immune receptor repertoire was used to gauge amplification bias, and whatever bias remained was removed computationally. Libraries were sequenced on Illumina HiSeq with 60 bp reads covering the CDR3, read from J toward V. On the authors' methods: After raw reads were preprocessed to remove errors, the CDR3 was defined following IMGT conventions as running from the conserved cysteine to phenylalanine. Clonality was computed as 1 minus the Shannon entropy, with the entropy normalized by log2 of the number of productive unique TCRs. Whether scalp clones were CD4 or CD8 was inferred by matching scalp TCRbeta sequences against CD4 and CD8 repertoires sorted from blood. Entries here come from immuneACCESS through TCRdb and include only in-frame sequences with V and J called. Some clones fail to appear in such tables; in the studies checked, an unresolved V gene covers under half of the shortfall, and the cause of the remainder is unknown. V and J calls and clone size come straight from that table; D and trimming were deduced from the DNA. With 250,000 or so clones recorded, this sample contains no clone counted only once. 1.2% of the sample is taken by the ten largest.

The sample consisted of CD4+ T cells sorted from a lymph node. This TCR derives from a C3H/HeJ mouse with alopecia areata. The mouse line in question has MHC haplotype H2-k. This sequence uses TRBV13-1 and TRBJ2-7, and 9 junction bases match TRBD2. The sequenced part of the CDR3 DNA is TGTGCCAGCAGTGATCCTGGGGGGGACTAT. This sequence encodes CASSDPGGDY. The full CDR3 protein is CASSDPGGDYEQYF.